The clone carrying this T cell receptor beta chain counts as medium-sized. Its antigen is undetermined. The source of the sample is a study of early T cells in non-severe SARS-CoV-2 infection. As part of library construction, unique molecular identifiers were attached to individual cDNA molecules. TCRdb itself ran the 5' RACE reads through MiXCR, one entry per CDR3 protein. There are around 47,000 distinct CDR3 sequences in the sample; about 10% occur only once, and approximately 13% lies in the top ten. Germline values: CDR1 MNHEY, CDR2 SVGAGI. The V end was cut by 6 bases, the J end by 10 bases, with 10 bases between. This CDR3 has 11 amino acids. Study findings and constraints: CD4 and private specificities were missed by VDJdb matching, which favored anti-spike CD8 responses.

The TCR was taken from an adult who was a healthcare worker with PCR-confirmed SARS-CoV-2 infection or an uninfected control (not recorded which). The V and J genes are TRBV6-5 and TRBJ2-1, with D unresolved. The sequencing input was whole blood. CDR3: CASSSPSEQFF. DNA of the CDR3: TGTGCCAGCAGCAGCCCCTCCGAGCAGTTCTTC.